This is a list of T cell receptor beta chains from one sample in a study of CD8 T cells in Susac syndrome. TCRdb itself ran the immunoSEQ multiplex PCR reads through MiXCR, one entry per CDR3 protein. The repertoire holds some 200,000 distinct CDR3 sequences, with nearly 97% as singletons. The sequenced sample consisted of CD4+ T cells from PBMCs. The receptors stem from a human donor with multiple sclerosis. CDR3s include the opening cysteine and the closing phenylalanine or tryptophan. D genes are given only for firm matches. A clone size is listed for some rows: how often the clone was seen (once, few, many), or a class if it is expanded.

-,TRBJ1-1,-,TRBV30,TGTGCCTGGAGTGTATTAGGGGTCGGCATAGCTTTCTTT,CAWSVLGVGIAFF
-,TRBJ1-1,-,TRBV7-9,TGTGCCAGCAGCAAGGGACAAGAGAACACTGAAGCTTTCTTT,CASSKGQENTEAFF
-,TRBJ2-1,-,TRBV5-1,TGCGCCAGCAGCTTGTGGGCCGGGGACAATGAGCAGTTCTTC,CASSLWAGDNEQFF
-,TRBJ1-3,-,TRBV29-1,TGCAGCGTTGAGGGGACAATTACGTCGGGAAACACCATATATTTT,CSVEGTITSGNTIYF
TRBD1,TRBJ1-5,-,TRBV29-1,TGCAGCGTAGGGGACAGGGGAGGCCAGCCCCAGCATTTT,CSVGDRGGQPQHF
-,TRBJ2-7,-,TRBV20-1,TGCAGTGCTGAGGGCCCAAATGAGGTAACGAACTACGAGCAGTACTTC,CSAEGPNEVTNYEQYF
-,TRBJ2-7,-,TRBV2,TGTGCCAGCAGTACTTACGAGCAGTACTTC,CASSTYEQYF
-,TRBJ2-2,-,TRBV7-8,TGTGCCAGCAGCTCGACCCCCCACACCGGGGAGCTGTTTTTT,CASSSTPHTGELFF
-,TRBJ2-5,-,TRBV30,TGTGCCTGGAATCCCTATTCCACAGGGACCCAGTACTTC,CAWNPYSTGTQYF
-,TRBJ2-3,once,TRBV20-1,TGCAGTGCGGGGGCCCCGAGCACAGATACGCAGTATTTT,CSAGAPSTDTQYF
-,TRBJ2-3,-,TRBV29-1,TGCAGCACGGACTTCACAGATACGCAGTATTTT,CSTDFTDTQYF
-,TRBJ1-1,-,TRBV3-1,TGTGCCAGCAGCCAAGGGTCTGAAGCTTTCTTT,CASSQGSEAFF
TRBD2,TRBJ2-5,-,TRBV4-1,TGCGCCAGCAGCCAGACAAATAGCGGGAGGTGGGAGACCCAGTACTTC,CASSQTNSGRWETQYF
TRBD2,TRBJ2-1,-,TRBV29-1,TGCAGCGTTGAAGAACCTAGCGGGTTTTGGTCCTACAATGAGCAGTTCTTC,CSVEEPSGFWSYNEQFF
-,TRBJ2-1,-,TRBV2,TGTGCCAGCAGTGACGTGGATGAGCAGTTCTTC,CASSDVDEQFF
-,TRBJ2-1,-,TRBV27,TGTGCCAGCAGTTTGAATTTAGGGAAGAATCCACAGCCTGAGCAGTTCTTC,CASSLNLGKNPQPEQFF
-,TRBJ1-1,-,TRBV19,TGTGCCAGTAGGACAGGGAACACTGAAGCTTTCTTT,CASRTGNTEAFF
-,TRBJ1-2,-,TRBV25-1,TGTGCCAGCAGTTCTTCAGGGGTAGGTGGCTACACCTTC,CASSSSGVGGYTF
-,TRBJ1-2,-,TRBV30,TGTGCCTGGAGTGTATTGTTGGCTCGAGGCTACACCTTC,CAWSVLLARGYTF
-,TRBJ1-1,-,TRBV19,TGTGCCAGTAGTATCTGGGTCCCGGGGACTGAAGCTTTCTTT,CASSIWVPGTEAFF
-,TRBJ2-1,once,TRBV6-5,TGTGCCAGCAGTTACTCGAGACAGCCCTCCTACAATGAGCAGTTCTTC,CASSYSRQPSYNEQFF
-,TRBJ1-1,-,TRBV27,TGTGCCAGCAGTCGGTCTCACTCTGAAGCTTTCTTT,CASSRSHSEAFF
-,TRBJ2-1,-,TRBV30,TGTGCCTGGAGTGTATCTGAATACAATGAGCAGTTCTTC,CAWSVSEYNEQFF
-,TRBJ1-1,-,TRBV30,TGTGCCTGGAGCAAGGACACTGAAGCTTTCTTT,CAWSKDTEAFF